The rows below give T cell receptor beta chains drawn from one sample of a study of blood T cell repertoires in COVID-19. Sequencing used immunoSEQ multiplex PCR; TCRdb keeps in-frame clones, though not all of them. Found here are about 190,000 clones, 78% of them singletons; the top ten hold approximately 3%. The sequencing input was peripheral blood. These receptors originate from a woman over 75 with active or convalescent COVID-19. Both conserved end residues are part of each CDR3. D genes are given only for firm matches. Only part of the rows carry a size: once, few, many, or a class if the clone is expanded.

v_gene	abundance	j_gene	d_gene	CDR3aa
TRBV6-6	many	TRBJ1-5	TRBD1	CASSPGTGGARDQPQHF
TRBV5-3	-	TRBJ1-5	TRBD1	CARSHQGQGHNQPQHF
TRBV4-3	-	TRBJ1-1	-	CASSQGSQWNTEAFF
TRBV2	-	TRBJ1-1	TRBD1	CASSGDRVTEAFF
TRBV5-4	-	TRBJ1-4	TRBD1	CASSSPGQVNEKLFF
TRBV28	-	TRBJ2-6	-	CASTHLGDSSGANVLTF
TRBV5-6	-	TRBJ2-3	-	CASSLEQSRRDTQYF
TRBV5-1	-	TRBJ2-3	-	CASIQGQPSTDTQYF
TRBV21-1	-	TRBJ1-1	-	CASSKGPENTEAFF
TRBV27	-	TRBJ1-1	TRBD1	CASNRQGLGTEAFF
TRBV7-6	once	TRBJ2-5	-	CASSLGGRVETQYF
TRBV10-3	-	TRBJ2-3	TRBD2	CAILAGATDTQYF
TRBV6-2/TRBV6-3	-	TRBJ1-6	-	CASSYLGGVSPLHF
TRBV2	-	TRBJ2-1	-	CASSEGGDEQFF
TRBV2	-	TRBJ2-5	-	CASKGTWAFQETQYF
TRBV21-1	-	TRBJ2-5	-	CARSRGPETQYF
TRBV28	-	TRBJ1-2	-	CASSESGYGYTF
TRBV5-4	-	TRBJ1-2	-	CASSLDSSYRGYTF
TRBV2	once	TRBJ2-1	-	CASSDVARYNEQFF
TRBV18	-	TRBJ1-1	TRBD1	CASSYRGLGEAFF
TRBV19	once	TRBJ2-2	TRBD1	CASSIVGRGRTGELFF
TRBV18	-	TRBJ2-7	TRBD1	CASSPGDSSYEQYF
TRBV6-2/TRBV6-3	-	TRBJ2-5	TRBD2	CASSPGTSGGVGQETQYF
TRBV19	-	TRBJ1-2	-	CASSRQNYGYTF
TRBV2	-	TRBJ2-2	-	CARGRANTGELFF
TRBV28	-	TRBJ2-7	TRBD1	CASSWDRAYEQYF
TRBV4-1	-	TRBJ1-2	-	CASSQDIGGYTF
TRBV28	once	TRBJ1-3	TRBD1	CASRQGVSGNTIYF
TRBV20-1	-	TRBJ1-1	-	CSASVLQGLSEAFF
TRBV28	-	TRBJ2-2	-	CASSRSGRGSLTGELFF
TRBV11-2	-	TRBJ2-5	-	CASSLDYYRVETQYF
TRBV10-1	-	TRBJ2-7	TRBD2	CASSDLAGEVHEQYF
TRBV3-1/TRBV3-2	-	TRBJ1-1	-	CASSQDLGGAIGTEAFF
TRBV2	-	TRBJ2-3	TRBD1	CASSRQGGTDTQYF
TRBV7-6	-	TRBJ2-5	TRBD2	CASSLGTSGPGETQYF
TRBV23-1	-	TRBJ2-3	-	CASSPPRVPTDTQYF
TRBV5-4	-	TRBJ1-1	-	CASSREQGFTEAFF
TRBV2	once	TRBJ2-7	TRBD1	CASSTTGDEQYF
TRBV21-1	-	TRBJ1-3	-	CASSRGPGNTIYF
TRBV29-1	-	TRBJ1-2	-	CSVTAGNYGYTF
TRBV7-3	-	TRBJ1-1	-	CASRLAGSSTEAFF
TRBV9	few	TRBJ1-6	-	CASSEGAATYNSPLHF